These 18 T cell receptor beta chains came from one sample sequenced in a study of T cell therapy after organ transplantation. These receptors' antigens are unknown. Sequencing used immunoSEQ multiplex PCR; TCRdb keeps in-frame clones, though not all of them. This sample has approximately 52,000 clones, with approximately 94% found just once. The sample here was CD8+ T cells from blood, taken before autologous CMV-specific T cell therapy. The receptors originated from a human patient who had received a solid organ transplant and had CMV disease.

V usage is TRBV15 and J usage is TRBJ1-1, with D hard to call. This CDR3 is 17 amino acids long. Germline-derived CDR1 and CDR2 are LNHNV and YYDKDF (reference sequence). V was pared by 0 bases and J by 4 bases, with 18 bases between. CDR3 sequence (DNA): TGTGCCACCAGCAGAGATCGGTCCCCGGTCGTAGGCACTGAAGCTTTCTTT. This translates into CATSRDRSPVVGTEAFF. The full variable domain, with the rest looked up from reference TRBV15 and TRBJ1-1, is DAMVIQNPRYQVTQFGKPVTLSCSQTLNHNVMYWYQQKSSQAPKLLFHYYDKDFNNEADTPDNFQSRRPNTSFCFLDIRSPGLGDTAMYLCATSRDRSPVVGTEAFFGQGTRLTVV.

The chain recombines TRBV29-1 with TRBJ1-1; no definite D call. CDR1 is SQVTM, CDR2 ANQGSEA, per germline. The CDR3 has 12 residues. The V gene lost 4 bases and the J gene lost 2 bases, with 8 bases spanning the gap. The CDR3 here is CSVVKPNTEAFF. CDR3 coding DNA: TGCAGCGTTGTCAAACCAAACACTGAAGCTTTCTTT. Variable domain in full (rest from reference TRBV29-1 and TRBJ1-1): SAVISQKPSRDICQRGTSLTIQCQVDSQVTMMFWYRQQPGQSLTLIATANQGSEATYESGFVIDKFPISRPNLTFSTLTVSNMSPEDSSIYLCSVVKPNTEAFFGQGTRLTVV.

The chain recombines TRBV6-6 with TRBJ2-1; the D is unclear. The CDR3 is 14 amino acids. Germline CDR1 MNHNY, CDR2 SVGAGI (reference sequence). Trimming took 0 bases from V and 0 from J, leaving 3 bases between them. The CDR3 DNA is TGTGCCAGCAGTTACTCCCCCTCCTACAATGAGCAGTTCTTC. It encodes CASSYSPSYNEQFF.

This chain connects TRBV19 to TRBJ1-3; the match to TRBD1 covers 10 bases. Losses at the gene ends were 5 bases for V and 4 bases for J; bases not matched to a gene: 11. Looked up from germline, CDR1 is LNHDA and CDR2 is SQIVND (reference sequence). The CDR3 loop spans 17 amino acids. The CDR3 sequence: CASSPAGTGDTGNTIYF. CDR3 coding DNA: TGTGCCAGTAGTCCGGCCGGGACAGGGGATACAGGAAACACCATATATTTT.

The chain has TRBV5-4 and TRBJ2-1, with D perhaps matching TRBD1 or TRBD2 (5 bases each). CDR1 is SGHNT, CDR2 YYREEE, per germline (reference sequence). V lost 2 bases and J 0 bases, leaving 9 bases between the germline ends. CDR3 size: 15 residues. The CDR3, as DNA: TGTGCCAGCAGCTTTTTTGGGGGCTCCTACAATGAGCAGTTCTTC. Its translation is CASSFFGGSYNEQFF. Full variable domain (missing parts from reference TRBV5-4 and TRBJ2-1): ETGVTQSPTHLIKTRGQQVTLRCSSQSGHNTVSWYQQALGQGPQFIFQYYREEENGRGNFPPRFSGLQFPNYSSELNVNALELDDSALYLCASSFFGGSYNEQFFGPGTRLTVL.

The chain recombines TRBV15 with TRBJ2-1; tentative D call: TRBD2 (6 bases). V was clipped by 3 bases and J by 10 bases, with 22 bases between them. In germline, CDR1 is LNHNV, CDR2 YYDKDF (reference sequence). This CDR3 is 16 amino acids long. The CDR3 DNA reads TGTGCCACCAGCAGGGAACTAGCCGGGTCCTGGCCGGAGCAGTTCTTC. It translates to CATSRELAGSWPEQFF.

This clone occurred once. This chain uses TRBV6-1 with TRBJ1-2; D remains ambiguous. The CDR3 sequence is 11 residues long. The V end was cut by 2 bases, the J end by 8 bases, with 6 bases between. Germline CDR1 and CDR2: MNHNS and SASEGT. In DNA, the CDR3 is TGTGCCAGCAGTGAAATCGGGGGCTACACCTTC. Translating it yields CASSEIGGYTF.

The chain combines TRBV11-1 with TRBJ2-3, with 8 positions matching TRBD1. V was clipped by 4 bases and J by 0 bases; unmatched bases: 12. The germline gives CDR1 SGHAT, CDR2 FQDESV (reference sequence). CDR3 length: 18 amino acids. CDR3 in DNA: TGTGCCAGCAGCTCCTTCCCGAGGACAGGGACCAGCACAGATACGCAGTATTTT. Its protein is CASSSFPRTGTSTDTQYF.

This chain links TRBV4-3 with TRBJ1-1; D gene unclear. Germline assignment: CDR1 LGHNA and CDR2 YSLEER. This CDR3 has 15 amino acids. The germline V and J ends were trimmed by 0 bases and 4 bases, with 12 bases remaining between them. Here the CDR3 reads CASSQDGVVGTEAFF. The CDR3 nucleotides are TGCGCCAGCAGCCAAGATGGGGTTGTGGGCACTGAAGCTTTCTTT.

The chain has TRBV27 and TRBJ1-2; no clear D. CDR1 MNHEY and CDR2 SMNVEV come from the germline V gene (reference sequence). The CDR3 has 13 amino acids. V gave up 5 bases and J gave up 4 bases, with 11 bases separating them. CDR3 coding DNA: TGTGCCAGCAGTGGCAGGCGGAGCTATGGCTACACCTTC. Translation gives CASSGRRSYGYTF.

The chain combines TRBV5-4 with TRBJ2-1; 11 bases align to TRBD2. V lost 4 bases and J lost 6; bases outside the gene matches: 3. CDR1 and CDR2 (germline): SGHNT, YYREEE (reference sequence). This CDR3 is built from 14 residues. The CDR3 sequence: CASSGGLAVNEQFF. CDR3 DNA sequence: TGTGCCAGCAGCGGGGGACTAGCGGTCAATGAGCAGTTCTTC.

This rearrangement joins TRBV25-1 to TRBJ2-1; weak D call: TRBD1 (6 bases). Germline CDR1 MGHDK, CDR2 SYGVNS. Trimming shortened V by 4 bases and J by 7 bases, and 11 bases separated the two germline ends. There are 13 residues in the CDR3. In nucleotides, the CDR3 is TGTGCCAGCAGTGGGGATCAGGGGAATGAGCAGTTCTTC. Translated: CASSGDQGNEQFF.

This clone was detected only once. This chain links TRBV21-1 with TRBJ1-3. TRBV21-1 is described as a pseudogene. The CDR3 extends over 17 amino acids. As DNA, the CDR3 is TGTGCCAGCAGCAAACCGCTAGGCATAGGTTACGGAAACACCATATATTTT. Its translation: CASSKPLGIGYGNTIYF.

The chain carries TRBV4-1 and TRBJ1-2; TRBD1 matches at 7 bases. V was clipped by 0 bases and J by 3 bases; unmatched bases: 7. CDR3 length: 16 amino acids. CDR1 and CDR2 (germline): MGHRA, YSYEKL. The CDR3 region is CASSQDPTDRDYGYTF. Written as DNA, the CDR3 is TGCGCCAGCAGCCAAGATCCTACTGACAGGGACTATGGCTACACCTTC.

This clone has a single count. The chain carries TRBV4-1 and TRBJ2-3; D not resolved. The CDR3 covers 12 residues. CDR1 MGHRA and CDR2 YSYEKL come from the germline V gene. V lost 5 bases and J 6 bases, leaving 9 bases between the germline ends. CDR3 loop: CASSERGDTQYF. The CDR3 coding sequence is TGCGCCAGCAGCGAACGTGGGGATACGCAGTATTTT.

The CDR3 loop is CASLGGTENTEAFF. The CDR3 nucleotides read TGTGCCAGCCTGGGCGGGACAGAAAACACTGAAGCTTTCTTT. The V gene is TRBV5-6, the J gene TRBJ1-1, with 7 bases lining up with TRBD1. This CDR3 region has 14 residues. Germline V gene lookup returns CDR1 SGHDT and CDR2 YYEEEE. J was trimmed by 2 bases and V by 7 bases; bases with no gene match: 8. The entire variable domain, with the rest obtained from reference TRBV5-6 and TRBJ1-1, is as follows: DAGVTQSPTHLIKTRGQQVTLRCSPKSGHDTVSWYQQALGQGPQFIFQYYEEEERQRGNFPDRFSGHQFPNYSSELNVNALLLGDSALYLCASLGGTENTEAFFGQGTRLTVV.

In the case of this clone: Mismatch with germline at one junction end may stem from a read error. The rearrangement joins TRBV6-5 to TRBJ2-1; tentatively, D is TRBD1 (6 bases). The germline V gene encodes CDR1 MNHEY and CDR2 SVGAGI. The CDR3 consists of 11 residues. The CDR3 loop is CASSYGGTSLF. CDR3 sequence (DNA): TGTGCCAGCAGTTACGGTGGGACATCCCTCTTC.

J is TRBJ2-1 and V is TRBV19, with D perhaps matching TRBD2 (6 bases). The CDR3 spans 15 residues. V lost 5 bases to trimming and J lost 4 bases, with 15 bases between them. The V gene's germline CDR1 is LNHDA and CDR2 SQIVND (reference sequence). The CDR3 reads CASSPIIAVYNEQFF. CDR3 sequence (DNA): TGTGCCAGTAGTCCGATAATAGCGGTTTACAATGAGCAGTTCTTC.